Listed here are 5 T cell receptor beta chains from one sample, sequenced in a study of Graves' ophthalmopathy and Graves' hyperthyroidism. TCR beta CDR3 regions were amplified from RNA transcripts. HTBI primers were used in a first-round RT-PCR, which preceded a second-round multiplex PCR. Using its own MiXCR run on the multiplex PCR reads, TCRdb lists one record per CDR3 protein. Among some 750,000 distinct CDR3 sequences listed, roughly 40% were seen once. Source material: peripheral blood. These receptor sequences come from an adult man with Graves' ophthalmopathy.

This rearrangement joins TRBV25-1 to TRBJ1-1; D remains unclear. The germline V and J ends were trimmed by 5 bases and 1 base, with 11 bases remaining between them. In germline, CDR1 is MGHDK, CDR2 SYGVNS. CDR3 length: 14 amino acids. The CDR3, as DNA: TGTGCCAGCAGTTCCATGGACTGGAACACTGAAGCTTTCTTT. Translation gives CASSSMDWNTEAFF.

This sequence joins TRBV11-3 and TRBJ1-4; 7 bases are shared with TRBD1. The V gene end was trimmed by 1 base and the J gene end by 6 bases; junction bases not matched to a gene: 2. The CDR3 totals 14 residues. Germline values: CDR1 SGHNT, CDR2 YENEEA. CDR3 coding DNA: TGTGCCAGCAGCTTAGTGGGACAGTATGAAAAACTGTTTTTT. It codes for CASSLVGQYEKLFF.

This sequence joins TRBV5-1 and TRBJ2-5, with a tentative D call TRBD1 (5 bases). Germline values: CDR1 SGHRS, CDR2 YFSETQ. The CDR3 spans 14 residues. The V and J ends lost 2 bases and 7 bases respectively, with 15 bases between them. In DNA form, the CDR3 reads TGCGCCAGCAGCTTTGGACAAATTGGTGGGACCCAGTACTTC. It encodes CASSFGQIGGTQYF.

The chain is built from TRBV11-2 and TRBJ2-3; 9 positions agree with TRBD2. The CDR3 is 16 amino acids. Per the germline V gene, CDR1 is SGHAT and CDR2 is FQNNGV. V was clipped by 5 bases and J by 4 bases; unmatched bases: 10. CDR3 bases: TGTGCCAGCAGCCGACACGGGACTAGCATGGCAGATACGCAGTATTTT. Its translation is CASSRHGTSMADTQYF.

With regard to this clonotype: One base away lies a much larger clone, so this may be a sequencing read error. This sequence joins TRBV29-1 and TRBJ2-2; D unresolved. V shed 6 bases and J shed 3 bases, with 20 bases lying between them. The CDR3 is made up of 16 amino acids. In germline, CDR1 is SQVTM, CDR2 ANQGSEA. The DNA of the CDR3 is TGCAGCGTCCCACGAGCTCAGGCCTCGGACACCGGGGAGCTGTTTTTT. As protein: CSVPRAQASDTGELFF.